The rows below give T cell receptor beta chains drawn from one sample of a study of identical twins. TCRdb re-analysed the 5' RACE reads in MiXCR, keeping a single row per CDR3 protein. Seen here are around 680,000 distinct CDR3 sequences, more than 6.5% observed once, and the top ten hold 0.98%. These data were also filed under a second study, of yellow fever vaccine responses in identical twins.

The specimen was PBMCs. The receptors were gathered from a woman aged 18-29 years in good health. Both conserved end residues are part of each CDR3. Each record gives: J gene, V gene, CDR3 protein.

>TRBJ2-3|TRBV28
CASSPSQDLTDTQYF
>TRBJ2-1|TRBV7-2
CASSGPEGLAGGEQFF
>TRBJ1-6|TRBV7-9
CASSLRAINSPLHF
>TRBJ2-1|TRBV18
CASSAAGVLGNEQFF
>TRBJ1-4|TRBV7-8
CASSLGSGQNEKLFF
>TRBJ2-1|TRBV24-1
CATSEADRAYNEQFF
>TRBJ1-1|TRBV18
CASSVTWGNTEAFF
>TRBJ2-7|TRBV3-1
CASSLPGTAFYEQYF
>TRBJ2-1|TRBV29-1
CSYNRGNEQFF
>TRBJ1-2|TRBV18
CASHHEGNYGYTF
>TRBJ2-1|TRBV10-2
CASRGERESSYNEQFF
>TRBJ2-7|TRBV28
CASGTGSREQYF
>TRBJ2-1|TRBV7-2
CASSLVWSNEQFF
>TRBJ2-1|TRBV20-1
CSARDTQANEQFF
>.|TRBV29-1
CSVARGDLGQYF
>TRBJ2-5|TRBV10-3
CAISDPDRAIPGPGGTQYF
>TRBJ2-7|TRBV28
CATQDSGAGEQYF
>TRBJ2-7|TRBV15
CATSPRSQVDAPRVLYEQYF